One and the same sample provided the 30 T cell receptor beta chains below, sequenced in a study of cytomegalovirus exposure and HLA in healthy donors. PCR primers comprised 60 Vbeta and 13 Jbeta primers. The table came from immunoSEQ multiplex PCR; TCRdb's copy has only in-frame clones and leaves some out. The top ten hold 1.5% to 1.9% of the sample, which has some 190,000 clones, around 76% seen once. The sample taken for sequencing was PBMCs. The source is a man aged 35-49 years in good health and CMV-seronegative.

This chain connects TRBV7-2 to TRBJ2-3; 8 nucleotides align to TRBD2. The V gene's germline CDR1 is SGHTA and CDR2 FQGNSA. V was clipped by 1 base and J by 2 bases; unmatched bases: 2. CDR3 length: 15 amino acids. The chain's CDR3 is CASSLGLAYTDTQYF. CDR3 sequence (DNA): TGTGCCAGCAGCTTAGGACTAGCGTACACAGATACGCAGTATTTT.

The chain uses TRBV7-9 and TRBJ2-2; D is unresolved. The ends were cut back, 3 bases at V and 3 bases at J, with 5 bases in the middle. Germline lookup yields CDR1 SEHNR and CDR2 FQNEAQ (reference sequence). The CDR3 covers 13 residues. CDR3 nucleotide sequence: TGTGCCAGCAGCTTTTCGGACACCGGGGAGCTGTTTTTT. Its protein is CASSFSDTGELFF.

The V gene is TRBV9, the J gene TRBJ2-5, with no clear D. V was shortened by 0 bases and J by 7 bases, with 13 bases between the two germline ends. CDR1 is SGDLS and CDR2 is YYNGEE in the germline V gene. CDR3 length: 14 amino acids. Written as DNA, the CDR3 is TGTGCCAGCAGCGTAGTGCCTAGTAGTGGGACCCAGTACTTC. This translates into CASSVVPSSGTQYF.

The V call is TRBV5-1, the J call TRBJ2-7, with no clear D. Germline values: CDR1 SGHRS, CDR2 YFSETQ. With 0 bases removed from V and 1 base from J, the gap between germline ends came to 14 bases. This CDR3 region has 16 residues. CDR3 protein: CASSLVAGAYSYEQYF. The CDR3 DNA sequence: TGCGCCAGCAGCTTGGTAGCCGGTGCGTATTCCTACGAGCAGTACTTC. The full variable domain, in which reference TRBV5-1 and TRBJ2-7 provide the parts outside the CDR3, is KAGVTQTPRYLIKTRGQQVTLSCSPISGHRSVSWYQQTPGQGLQFLFEYFSETQRNKGNFPGRFSGRQFSNSRSEMNVSTLELGDSALYLCASSLVAGAYSYEQYFGPGTRLTVT.

This chain uses TRBV4-3 with TRBJ2-3, with TRBD1 matching 7 bases. Per germline, CDR1 LGHNA and CDR2 YSLEER. Germline trimming cut 4 bases from V and 1 base from J; bases unmatched to any gene: 8. The CDR3 sequence is 16 residues long. The CDR3 here is CASSRDTQGGTDTQYF. The DNA of the CDR3 is TGCGCCAGCAGCCGCGATACCCAGGGGGGCACAGATACGCAGTATTTT.

The chain couples TRBV18 to TRBJ2-7; 11 bases fit TRBD1. With 0 bases clipped from V and 2 bases from J, the junction kept 12 bases outside the gene matches. The germline CDR1 and CDR2 sequences are KGHSH and LQKENI. CDR3 size: 19 residues. CDR3 region: CASSPPWTGGSGRTYEQYF. CDR3 sequence (DNA): TGTGCCAGCTCACCACCATGGACAGGGGGCTCAGGTAGGACCTACGAGCAGTACTTC.

The chain uses TRBV27 and TRBJ2-2, with D possibly being TRBD1 (6 bases). The germline V gene has CDR1 MNHEY and CDR2 SMNVEV (reference sequence). The CDR3 consists of 17 residues. Between the trimmed V and J ends, which lost 3 bases and 0 bases, there was a span of 14 bases. CDR3 loop: CASSFRQGRSNTGELFF. CDR3 bases: TGTGCCAGCAGTTTCCGTCAGGGGCGATCGAACACCGGGGAGCTGTTTTTT.

For this clone: Other DNA sequences from this sample encode an identical CDR3 as well. This chain links TRBV6-5 with TRBJ2-7; 11 bases fit TRBD2. The CDR3 covers 15 residues. The trim removed 3 bases at V and 4 bases at J, leaving 5 bases unmatched. Germline-derived CDR1 and CDR2 are MNHEY and SVGAGI. CDR3 nucleotide sequence: TGTGCCAGCAGTTATAGGGCTAGCGGGGGGTACGAGCAGTACTTC. This encodes CASSYRASGGYEQYF.

V and J are TRBV15 and TRBJ2-3; possibly TRBD2 for D (5 bases). The V and J ends lost 2 bases and 3 bases respectively, with 9 bases between them. Per the germline V gene, CDR1 is LNHNV and CDR2 is YYDKDF (reference sequence). This CDR3 region has 14 residues. For the CDR3, the DNA is TGTGCCACCAGCAGACTTTCGGGGACAGATACGCAGTATTTT. It codes for CATSRLSGTDTQYF.

The chain carries TRBV7-8 and TRBJ2-3; 10 positions agree with TRBD2. The CDR3 has 16 amino acids. From germline, CDR1 is SGHVS and CDR2 FQNEAQ. V was clipped by 3 bases and J by 5 bases; unmatched bases: 8. In nucleotides, the CDR3 is TGTGCCAGCAGCTTCTTTTCTAGCGGGAGTTTAGATACGCAGTATTTT. It specifies CASSFFSSGSLDTQYF.

The chain uses TRBV30 and TRBJ2-7, with TRBD1 matching 7 bases. The CDR3 loop spans 12 amino acids. Germline trimming cut 2 bases from V and 4 bases from J; bases unmatched to any gene: 2. The germline CDR1 and CDR2 sequences are GTSNPN and SVGIG (reference sequence). CDR3 loop: CAWSPQGYEQYF. Written as DNA, the CDR3 is TGTGCCTGGAGTCCACAGGGGTACGAGCAGTACTTC.

This clone turned up a few times. The chain recombines TRBV4-1 with TRBJ1-1, with D perhaps matching TRBD1 (6 bases). V was clipped by 2 bases and J by 8 bases, with 12 bases between them. CDR3 size: 13 residues. The germline gives CDR1 MGHRA, CDR2 YSYEKL. CDR3 in amino acids: CASSQRGTGEAFF. Here the CDR3 DNA reads TGCGCCAGCAGCCAAAGGGGTACAGGGGAAGCTTTCTTT.

This rearrangement joins TRBV18 to TRBJ2-1; the match to TRBD2 covers 8 bases. The CDR3 totals 16 residues. Germline V gene data show CDR1 as KGHSH and CDR2 as LQKENI. Unmatched junction bases numbered 2, after V lost 1 base and J lost 0 bases. The CDR3 DNA reads as TGTGCCAGCTCACCACAGGCGGGGGGCTCCTACAATGAGCAGTTCTTC. This encodes CASSPQAGGSYNEQFF.

The chain couples TRBV7-2 to TRBJ2-3; a possible D gene is TRBD2 (6 bases). The CDR3 consists of 15 residues. Germline CDR1 and CDR2: SGHTA and FQGNSA. V lost 1 base and J 0 bases, leaving 8 bases between the germline ends. The CDR3: CASSLDSGSTDTQYF. The CDR3 nucleotides are TGTGCCAGCAGCTTAGATAGCGGTAGCACAGATACGCAGTATTTT.

The chain recombines TRBV28 with TRBJ2-7; maybe TRBD1 (6 bases). The CDR3 is 14 amino acids. V lost 3 bases to trimming and J lost 1 base, with 10 bases between them. Germline loops: CDR1 MDHEN, CDR2 SYDVKM. CDR3 protein: CASSLDSPSYEQYF. CDR3 sequence (DNA): TGTGCCAGCAGTTTGGACAGCCCTTCCTACGAGCAGTACTTC.

This chain joins TRBV4-3 and TRBJ1-1; 10 bases are shared with TRBD1. V shed 0 bases, J shed 5 bases, and the junction held 3 bases outside the gene matches. Germline lookup yields CDR1 LGHNA and CDR2 YSLEER. This CDR3 spans 15 amino acids. This CDR3 is CASSQDDRGRTEAFF. The CDR3 coding sequence is TGCGCCAGCAGCCAAGATGACAGGGGGCGAACTGAAGCTTTCTTT.

The chain links TRBV5-6 to TRBJ2-7, with D hard to call. Germline CDR1 and CDR2: SGHDT and YYEEEE. With 1 base removed from V and 5 bases from J, the gap between germline ends came to 10 bases. CDR3 length: 13 amino acids. This CDR3 is CASSLSLVNEQYF. In DNA, the CDR3 is TGTGCCAGCAGCTTGAGTTTAGTGAACGAGCAGTACTTC.

Points on this clone: The junction shows a germline mismatch at one end, possibly a read error. The V and J genes are TRBV6-5 and TRBJ2-3; 7 bases fit TRBD2. Germline CDR1 reads MNHEY; CDR2 reads SVGAGI. CDR3 length equals 14 residues. Here the CDR3 reads CASSSPTSRDTQYF. The CDR3 bases are TGTGCCAGCAGTTCCCCGACTAGCAGAGATACGCAGTATTTT.

The chain uses TRBV1 and TRBJ2-1; the DNA was not compared with TRBD1, the D call given in the table. TRBV1 is flagged as a pseudogene. The CDR3 runs to 14 residues. The CDR3 sequence is CTSKAMGLCNEQFF. The CDR3 DNA reads TGCACCAGCAAGGCCATGGGCCTGTGCAATGAGCAGTTCTTC.

The chain uses TRBV28 and TRBJ1-2; 8 bases fit TRBD1. The CDR3 has 12 residues. Trimming cost V 7 bases and J 7 bases; bases outside gene matches: 5. Germline-derived CDR1 and CDR2 are MDHEN and SYDVKM. The CDR3 DNA sequence: TGTGCCAGCACCCGACAGGGGTTTGGCTACACCTTC. It is translated as CASTRQGFGYTF.

The V and J genes are TRBV28 and TRBJ2-1, with 7 nucleotides matching TRBD2. CDR3 size: 16 residues. V trimming: 1 base; J trimming: 7 bases; junction bases outside the gene matches: 10. CDR1 is MDHEN, CDR2 SYDVKM, per germline. The CDR3 bases are TGTGCCAGCAGTTTATTAAGCGGGGACCCGGGAAATGAGCAGTTCTTC. The encoded protein is CASSLLSGDPGNEQFF.

This clone has only a few counts. This rearrangement joins TRBV7-9 to TRBJ2-1; tentative D call: TRBD1 (6 bases). Trimming shortened V by 4 bases and J by 6 bases, and 7 bases separated the two germline ends. The germline V gene has CDR1 SEHNR and CDR2 FQNEAQ (reference sequence). The CDR3 runs 12 residues. The CDR3 nucleotides are TGTGCCAGCAGCTCACAGGGCAATGAGCAGTTCTTC. As protein: CASSSQGNEQFF.

The rearrangement links TRBV6-8 to TRBJ2-7, with 7 positions matching TRBD1. Germline-derived CDR1 and CDR2 are MNHGY and SAAAGT. The CDR3 is 15 residues long. V lost 5 bases, J lost 0 bases, and 7 bases stayed unmatched. The DNA of the CDR3 is TGTGCCAGCAGTGATGACAGGGTTATCTCCTACGAGCAGTACTTC. This encodes CASSDDRVISYEQYF.

The CDR3 coding sequence is TGTGCCAGCAGCCGGCTAGCGGGAGCTTACGAGCAGTACTTC. This codes for CASSRLAGAYEQYF. The chain uses TRBV28 and TRBJ2-7; TRBD2 matches at 10 bases. The CDR3 runs 14 residues. The trim removed 6 bases at V and 4 bases at J, leaving 6 bases unmatched. Germline values: CDR1 MDHEN, CDR2 SYDVKM.

The chain has TRBV15 and TRBJ2-5; 8 positions match TRBD1. Germline assignment: CDR1 LNHNV and CDR2 YYDKDF (reference sequence). J lost 3 bases, V lost 0 bases, and 9 bases had no gene match. CDR3 size: 17 residues. The DNA of the CDR3 is TGTGCCACCAGCAGAGATTCGGATCCAGGGGGCGAAGAGACCCAGTACTTC. It encodes CATSRDSDPGGEETQYF.

The V and J genes are TRBV6-4 and TRBJ2-1; 8 bases are shared with TRBD1. This CDR3 is built from 14 residues. V lost 0 bases and J lost 10; bases outside the gene matches: 5. Germline CDR1 is MRHNA and CDR2 is SNTAGT. The CDR3 is CASSDSITGGEQFF. The CDR3, as DNA: TGTGCCAGCAGTGACTCCATTACAGGGGGGGAGCAGTTCTTC.

The chain couples TRBV7-8 to TRBJ2-4, with D perhaps TRBD2 (5 bases). Trimming stripped 1 base from V and 2 bases from J, with 9 bases between. This CDR3 is built from 15 residues. Per the germline V gene, CDR1 is SGHVS and CDR2 is FQNEAQ. The CDR3 region is CASSLDGVTKNIQYF. CDR3 sequence (DNA): TGTGCCAGCAGCTTAGACGGGGTAACCAAAAACATTCAGTACTTC. The full variable domain, rest sourced from reference TRBV7-8 and TRBJ2-4, is GAGVSQSPRYKVAKRGQDVALRCDPISGHVSLFWYQQALGQGPEFLTYFQNEAQLDKSGLPSDRFFAERPEGSVSTLKIQRTQQEDSAVYLCASSLDGVTKNIQYFGAGTRLSVL.

This clone was counted between two and nine times. The chain carries TRBV4-2 and TRBJ1-3; D uncertain. Looked up from germline, CDR1 is LGHNA and CDR2 is YNFKEQ. This CDR3 is 20 amino acids long. Trimming cost V 6 bases and J 0 bases, with 27 bases left between them. The CDR3 reads CASSKEGQAREYTSGNTIYF. The DNA for the CDR3 is TGTGCCAGCAGTAAGGAAGGGCAGGCGAGGGAATACACCTCTGGAAACACCATATATTTT.

Here the CDR3 DNA reads TGTGCCAGTAGTATACAATCCAGGATCGTGGAGACCCAGTACTTC. It codes for CASSIQSRIVETQYF. This chain connects TRBV19 to TRBJ2-5; D gene ambiguous. V was clipped by 2 bases and J by 5 bases, with 15 bases between them. CDR1 is LNHDA, CDR2 SQIVND, per germline (reference sequence). The CDR3 covers 15 residues.

The chain couples TRBV2 to TRBJ2-4, with TRBD1 matching over 8 bases. The CDR3 contains 16 residues. From germline, CDR1 is SNHLY and CDR2 FYNNEI. Unmatched junction bases numbered 11, after V lost 7 bases and J lost 3 bases. CDR3 in DNA: TGTGCCAGCACCCTAGGACAGGGTCAGGGCAAAAACATTCAGTACTTC. Its translation: CASTLGQGQGKNIQYF.